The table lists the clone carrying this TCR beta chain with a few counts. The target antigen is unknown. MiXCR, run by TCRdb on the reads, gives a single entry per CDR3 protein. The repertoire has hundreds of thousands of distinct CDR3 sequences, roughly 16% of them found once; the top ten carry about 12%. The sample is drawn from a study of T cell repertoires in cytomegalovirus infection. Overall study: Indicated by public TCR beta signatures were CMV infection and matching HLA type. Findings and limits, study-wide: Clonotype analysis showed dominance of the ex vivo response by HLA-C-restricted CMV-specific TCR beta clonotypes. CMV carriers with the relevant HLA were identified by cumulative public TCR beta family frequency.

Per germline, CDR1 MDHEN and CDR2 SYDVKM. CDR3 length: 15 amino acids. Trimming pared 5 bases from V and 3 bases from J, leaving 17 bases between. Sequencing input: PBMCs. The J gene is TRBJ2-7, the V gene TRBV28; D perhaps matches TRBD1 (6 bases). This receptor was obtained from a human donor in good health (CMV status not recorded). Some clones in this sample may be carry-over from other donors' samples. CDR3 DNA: TGTGCCAGCAGTGGACAGAAAAAATCAAACTACGAGCAGTACTTC. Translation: CASSGQKKSNYEQYF.